This TCR beta chain was sequenced for a study of blood T cell repertoires in COVID-19. Whole-study context: The United States, Italy and Spain supplied acute and convalescent COVID-19 samples. PBMCs, B-cell-depleted T cells, or T cells provided the cDNA or gDNA that made up the material.

Authors' methods: Reference gene primer amplification gave estimated nucleated cell counts. Libraries were prepared by immunoSEQ multiplex PCR; TCRdb keeps only in-frame clonotypes and omits some of them. D and trimming were read from the DNA, whereas the V and J calls and clone size are those reported in that table. Among about 150,000 clones listed, about 90% were seen once. Germline V gene sequence: CDR1 LNHNV, CDR2 YYDKDF (reference sequence). Trimming stripped 4 bases from V and 3 bases from J, with 7 bases between. There are 12 residues in the CDR3. Sequencing was done on a sample of peripheral blood. The V and J genes are TRBV15 and TRBJ2-7, with D possibly matching TRBD2 (6 bases). The source is a middle-aged man with acute or convalescent COVID-19. The CDR3 spells CATSISGYEQYV. For the CDR3, the DNA is TGTGCCACCAGCATTAGCGGCTACGAGCAGTACGTC.